This section outlines one T cell receptor beta chain sequence together with its context. Using immunoSEQ multiplex PCR, the repertoire was profiled, and TCRdb retains in-frame clones only, with some absent. The data contain more than 15,000 clones, less than 80% of them singletons. These data originate in a study of neoadjuvant anti-PD-1 for oral cavity cancer. Trimming took 4 bases from V and 2 from J; bases not matched to a gene: 7. The CDR3 covers 16 residues. The germline gives CDR1 KGHSH, CDR2 LQKENI. The sample consisted of PBMCs, taken before nivolumab (anti-PD-1) treatment. The sequence was obtained from a person between 35 and 79 years old with oral cavity squamous cell carcinoma. J is TRBJ2-5 and V is TRBV18, with 10 bases aligning to TRBD2. CDR3 in amino acids: CASSLMTSGLQETQYF. Written as DNA, the CDR3 is TGTGCCAGCTCACTCATGACTAGCGGGTTACAAGAGACCCAGTACTTC.